A selection of T cell receptor beta chains follows, all from one sample in a study of blood T cell repertoires in COVID-19. The method was immunoSEQ multiplex PCR; TCRdb's version includes in-frame clones alone and lacks a portion of them. The sample holds 150,000 to 250,000 clones, around 94% seen once. Sequencing input: peripheral blood. The receptors derive from a man aged 25 to 45 with COVID-19, enrolled during active disease. Both conserved end residues are part of each CDR3. A D gene is named only where the DNA matches it firmly. Size is omitted from some rows. Given values are once, few, many or a class for expanded clones.

CDR3 DNA: TGTGCCAGTAAACGGGACAGGGATCTTTGGGGAAACACCATATATTTT; CDR3 protein: CASKRDRDLWGNTIYF; D gene: TRBD1; J gene: TRBJ1-3; V gene: TRBV19; CDR3 length: 16; clone size: .
CDR3 DNA: TGTGCCAGCAGCGCAGCCGCAGGGGGCATTGAAAAACTGTTTTTT; CDR3 protein: CASSAAAGGIEKLFF; D gene: TRBD1; J gene: TRBJ1-4; V gene: TRBV9; CDR3 length: 15; clone size: .
CDR3 DNA: TGTGCCAGCTTTCAACAGGGTTTGGGGGACTACGAGCAGTACTTC; CDR3 protein: CASFQQGLGDYEQYF; D gene: .; J gene: TRBJ2-7; V gene: TRBV5-6; CDR3 length: 15; clone size: .
CDR3 DNA: TGTGCCAGTAGTGAAAACAGGGGAGCTAACTATGGCTACACCTTC; CDR3 protein: CASSENRGANYGYTF; D gene: TRBD1; J gene: TRBJ1-2; V gene: TRBV19; CDR3 length: 15; clone size: .
CDR3 DNA: TGTGCCAGCAGCTTAGTGTGGCGGGGAAATCGGGAGCAGTACTTC; CDR3 protein: CASSLVWRGNREQYF; D gene: .; J gene: TRBJ2-7; V gene: TRBV11-2; CDR3 length: 15; clone size: .
CDR3 DNA: TGCGCCAGCAGCCCCCGAGGGGGGGAGATGAAAAACATTCAGTACTTC; CDR3 protein: CASSPRGGEMKNIQYF; D gene: .; J gene: TRBJ2-4; V gene: TRBV4-1; CDR3 length: 16; clone size: .
CDR3 DNA: TGTGCTAGTGGGTCGGGAGATCAGCCCCAGCATTTT; CDR3 protein: CASGSGDQPQHF; D gene: .; J gene: TRBJ1-5; V gene: TRBV12-5; CDR3 length: 12; clone size: once
CDR3 DNA: TGTGCCAGCAGCCTCGGACTAGCGGGTAATGAGCAGTTCTTC; CDR3 protein: CASSLGLAGNEQFF; D gene: TRBD2; J gene: TRBJ2-1; V gene: TRBV5-6; CDR3 length: 14; clone size: .
CDR3 DNA: TGCGCCAGCAGCCAAGATCTTCTGAGTCAGGGGGAGGTGAACACTGAAGCTTTCTTT; CDR3 protein: CASSQDLLSQGEVNTEAFF; D gene: TRBD1; J gene: TRBJ1-1; V gene: TRBV4-1; CDR3 length: 19; clone size: .
CDR3 DNA: TGTGCCAGCAGAGATGGACAGGGAGGGGACGGCTACACCTTC; CDR3 protein: CASRDGQGGDGYTF; D gene: TRBD1; J gene: TRBJ1-2; V gene: TRBV2; CDR3 length: 14; clone size: .
CDR3 DNA: TGTGCCAGCAGCAAATACAGGGGGCGCGGGGTCACAGATACGCAGTATTTT; CDR3 protein: CASSKYRGRGVTDTQYF; D gene: .; J gene: TRBJ2-3; V gene: TRBV21-1; CDR3 length: 17; clone size: .
CDR3 DNA: TGTGCCAGCAGCCAATTCACGGAGCTGAACACTGAAGCTTTCTTT; CDR3 protein: CASSQFTELNTEAFF; D gene: .; J gene: TRBJ1-1; V gene: TRBV4-2; CDR3 length: 15; clone size: .